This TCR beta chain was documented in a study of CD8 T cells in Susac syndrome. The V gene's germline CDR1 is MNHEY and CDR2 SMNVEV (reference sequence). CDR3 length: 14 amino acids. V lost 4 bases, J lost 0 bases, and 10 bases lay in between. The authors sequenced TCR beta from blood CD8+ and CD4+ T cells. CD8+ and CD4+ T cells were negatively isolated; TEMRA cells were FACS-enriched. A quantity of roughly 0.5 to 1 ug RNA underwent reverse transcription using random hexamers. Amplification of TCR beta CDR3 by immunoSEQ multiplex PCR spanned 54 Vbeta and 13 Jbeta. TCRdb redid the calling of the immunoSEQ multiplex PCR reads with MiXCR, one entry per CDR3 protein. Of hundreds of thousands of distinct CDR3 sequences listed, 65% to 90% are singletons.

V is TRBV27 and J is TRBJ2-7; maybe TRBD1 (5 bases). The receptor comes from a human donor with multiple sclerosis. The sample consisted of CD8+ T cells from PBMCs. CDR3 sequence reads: CASSSRQSSYEQYF. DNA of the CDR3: TGTGCCAGCAGTTCCCGACAGAGCTCCTACGAGCAGTACTTC.